This T cell receptor (beta chain) was captured in a study of human thymus T cells (dated by TCRdb to the early 2020s). About the study as a whole: TCR alpha and beta repertoires from about 8 infant thymus samples and a few related peripheral blood samples were characterized in the study. Donor ages ranged from roughly 6 to 250 days, and the cohort comprised more than 5 male and a couple of female infants.

In Finland, the donors were immunologically healthy infants who were having open corrective cardiac surgery for congenital heart defects. From four of the eight donors, a small aliquot of about 0.5-1 mL peripheral blood was collected during surgery. Genomic DNA from blood samples was extracted from all available leukocytes rather than from a fixed cell number. ACK lysis buffer was used to clear erythrocytes from the blood, and the leukocytes were then kept as pellets at -70 degrees C. Genomic DNA was extracted from frozen cell pellets with a QIAsymphony instrument. CDR1 LNHDA and CDR2 SQIVND were looked up in the germline V gene (reference sequence). At the junction V is shortened by 8 bases and J by 0 bases; bases outside the gene matches: 7. Counted from cysteine to phenylalanine, this CDR3 has 15 amino acids. Of the read, only the CDR3 DNA is kept; its 45 bases are in frame from base 1. Remarks on this clone: No cognate antigen has been identified for it. The record has no base qualities; no much larger clone is one base away.

The immunoSEQ multiplex PCR assay was used to amplify the TCRB and TCRAD loci from a standardized quantity of quality-controlled genomic DNA. Amplicons spanned the V(D)J region at a length sufficient to cover the CDR3 and identify V and J genes. Amplicon sequencing was performed on an Illumina platform through the commercial immunoSEQ service. On the study's bioinformatics: Primer bias and sequencing errors were corrected using previously described methods, and TCRAD and TCRB definitions followed the IMGT database. The repertoires were analysed using immunoSEQ Analyzer 3.0 and VDJTools for basic statistics, V/J segment usage, diversity estimates, rarefaction and pairwise overlap. To estimate diversity, the Chao1, ChaoE, Efron-Thisted, Shannon and inverse Simpson indices were applied, and diversity was also estimated on datasets down-sampled to the smallest sample. Repertoire overlap used strict matching of CDR3 nucleotide sequence, V gene and J gene, with Jaccard-based multidimensional scaling clustering. Entries here come from immuneACCESS through TCRdb and include only in-frame sequences with V and J called. Some clones fail to appear in such tables; in the studies checked, an unresolved V gene covers under half of the shortfall, and the cause of the remainder is unknown. V and J calls and clone size are given by that table; D and trimming were obtained from the DNA. Across this sample there are about 43,000 clones, with approximately 95% seen only once. The leading ten clones occupy under 0.2% of the sample.

What the authors observed across the whole study: Biased V and J gene segment usage appeared to be present in both thymic and peripheral blood repertoires. On average, thymus samples yielded 650,000 to 1,000,000 unique TCRB clonotypes, whereas blood samples yielded about 80,000.

Sequenced: blood. This TCR was recovered from a girl under three years old with a congenital heart defect but otherwise immunologically healthy. The chain is made from TRBV19 and TRBJ2-3, and 8 bases in between align with TRBD1. The bases are TGTGCCAGTGGGGCTCAGGGGGCTAGCACAGATACGCAGTATTTT. Translated, it gives CASGAQGASTDTQYF.